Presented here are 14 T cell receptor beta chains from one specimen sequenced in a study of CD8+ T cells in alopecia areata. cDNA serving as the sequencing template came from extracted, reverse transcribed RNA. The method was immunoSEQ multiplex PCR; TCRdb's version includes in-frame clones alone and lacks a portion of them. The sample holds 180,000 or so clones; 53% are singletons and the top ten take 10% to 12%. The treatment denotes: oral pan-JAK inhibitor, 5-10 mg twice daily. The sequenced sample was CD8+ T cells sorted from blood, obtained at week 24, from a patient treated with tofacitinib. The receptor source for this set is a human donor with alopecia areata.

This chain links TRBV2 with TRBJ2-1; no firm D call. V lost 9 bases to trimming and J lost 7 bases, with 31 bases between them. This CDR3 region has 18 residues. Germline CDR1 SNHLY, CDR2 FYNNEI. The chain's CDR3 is CASFKSPAVTHVQNEQFF. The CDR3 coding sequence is TGTGCCAGTTTCAAATCGCCGGCGGTTACTCACGTACAAAATGAGCAGTTCTTC.

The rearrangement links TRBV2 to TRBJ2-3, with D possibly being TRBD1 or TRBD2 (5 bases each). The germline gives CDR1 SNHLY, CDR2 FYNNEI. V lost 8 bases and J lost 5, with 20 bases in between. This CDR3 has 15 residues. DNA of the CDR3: TGTGCCAGCCAGAGGCAGGGACGAAAGGGAGATACGCAGTATTTT. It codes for CASQRQGRKGDTQYF.

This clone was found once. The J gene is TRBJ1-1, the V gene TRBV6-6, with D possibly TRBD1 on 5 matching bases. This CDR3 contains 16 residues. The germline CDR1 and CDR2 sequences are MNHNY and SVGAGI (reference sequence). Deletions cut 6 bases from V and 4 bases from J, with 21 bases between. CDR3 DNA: TGTGCCAGCAGCCTAAGGGTCGAACAGGTGGGCACTGAAGCTTTCTTT. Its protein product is CASSLRVEQVGTEAFF.

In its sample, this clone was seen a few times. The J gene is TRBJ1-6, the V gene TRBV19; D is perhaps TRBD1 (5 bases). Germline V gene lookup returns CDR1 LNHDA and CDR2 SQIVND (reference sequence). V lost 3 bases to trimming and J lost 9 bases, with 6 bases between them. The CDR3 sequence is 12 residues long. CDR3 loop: CASSIGGSPLHF. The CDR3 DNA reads TGTGCCAGTAGTATCGGGGGTTCACCCCTCCACTTT.

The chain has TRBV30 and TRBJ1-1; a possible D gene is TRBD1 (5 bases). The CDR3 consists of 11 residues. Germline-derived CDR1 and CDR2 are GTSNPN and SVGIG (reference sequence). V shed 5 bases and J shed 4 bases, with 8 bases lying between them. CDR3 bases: TGTGCCTGGGGGGGTTTCACTGAAGCTTTCTTT. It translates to CAWGGFTEAFF. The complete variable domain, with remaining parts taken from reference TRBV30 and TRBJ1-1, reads SQTIHQWPATLVQPVGSPLSLECTVEGTSNPNLYWYRQAAGRGLQLLFYSVGIGQISSEVPQNLSASRPQDRQFILSSKKLLLSDSGFYLCAWGGFTEAFFGQGTRLTVV.

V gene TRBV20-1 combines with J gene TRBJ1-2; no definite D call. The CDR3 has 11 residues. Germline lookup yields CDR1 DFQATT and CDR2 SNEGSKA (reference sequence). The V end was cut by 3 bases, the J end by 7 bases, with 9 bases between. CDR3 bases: TGCAGTGCTAGGGAGGGTGGTGGCTACACCTTC. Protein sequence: CSAREGGGYTF.

CDR3 protein: CSVGGVGMIEQFF. The CDR3 DNA is TGCAGCGTTGGGGGAGTAGGGATGATTGAGCAGTTCTTC. The chain uses TRBV29-1 and TRBJ2-1; the D gene is possibly TRBD2 (5 bases). Trimming pared 4 bases from V and 9 bases from J, leaving 16 bases between. The CDR3 covers 13 residues. In germline, CDR1 is SQVTM, CDR2 ANQGSEA.

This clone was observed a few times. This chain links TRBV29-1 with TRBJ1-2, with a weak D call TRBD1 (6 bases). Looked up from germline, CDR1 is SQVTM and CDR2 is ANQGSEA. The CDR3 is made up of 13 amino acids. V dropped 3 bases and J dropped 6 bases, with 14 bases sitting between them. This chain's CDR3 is CSVDPGARDGYTF. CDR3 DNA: TGCAGCGTTGATCCGGGGGCCAGAGATGGCTACACCTTC.

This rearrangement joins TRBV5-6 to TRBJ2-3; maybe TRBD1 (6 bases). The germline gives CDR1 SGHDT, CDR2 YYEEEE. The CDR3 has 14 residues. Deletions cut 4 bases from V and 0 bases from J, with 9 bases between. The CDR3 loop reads CASSQRGSTDTQYF. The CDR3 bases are TGTGCCAGCAGCCAAAGGGGGAGCACAGATACGCAGTATTTT.

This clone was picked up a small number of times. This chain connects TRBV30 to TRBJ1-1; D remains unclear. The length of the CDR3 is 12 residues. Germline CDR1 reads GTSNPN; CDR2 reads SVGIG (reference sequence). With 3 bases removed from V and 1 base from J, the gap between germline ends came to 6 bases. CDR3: CAWRIGNTEAFF. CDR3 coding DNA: TGTGCCTGGAGAATCGGGAACACTGAAGCTTTCTTT.

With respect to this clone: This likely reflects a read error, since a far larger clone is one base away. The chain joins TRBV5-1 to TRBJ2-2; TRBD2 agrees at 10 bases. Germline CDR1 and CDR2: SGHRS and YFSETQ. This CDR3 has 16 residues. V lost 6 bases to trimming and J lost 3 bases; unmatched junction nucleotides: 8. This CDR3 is CASISGTSEYTGELFF. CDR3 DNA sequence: TGCGCCAGCATATCCGGGACTAGCGAGTACACCGGGGAGCTGTTTTTT.

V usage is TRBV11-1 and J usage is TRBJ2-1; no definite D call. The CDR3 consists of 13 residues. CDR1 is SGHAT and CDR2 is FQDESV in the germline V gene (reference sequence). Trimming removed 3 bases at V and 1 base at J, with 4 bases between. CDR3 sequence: CASSLTSYNEQFF. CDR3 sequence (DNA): TGTGCCAGCAGCTTGACTTCCTACAATGAGCAGTTCTTC.

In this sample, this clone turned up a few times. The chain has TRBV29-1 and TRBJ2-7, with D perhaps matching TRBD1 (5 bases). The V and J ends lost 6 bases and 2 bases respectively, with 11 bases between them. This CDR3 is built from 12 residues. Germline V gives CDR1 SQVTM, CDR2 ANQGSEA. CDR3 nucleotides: TGCAGCGTCTTGGACACAACCTACGAGCAGTACTTC. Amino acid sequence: CSVLDTTYEQYF.

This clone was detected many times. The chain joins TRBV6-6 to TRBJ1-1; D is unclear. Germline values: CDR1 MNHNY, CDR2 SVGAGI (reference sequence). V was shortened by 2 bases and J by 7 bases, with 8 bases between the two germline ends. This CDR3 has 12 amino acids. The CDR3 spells CASSYTQVEAFF. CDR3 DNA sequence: TGTGCCAGCAGTTACACGCAGGTTGAAGCTTTCTTT.